These 29 T cell receptor beta chains originate from one sample sequenced in a study of T cell responses to AZD1222 COVID-19 vaccine. Clones were read by immunoSEQ multiplex PCR, and TCRdb kept only the in-frame ones, dropping some. The sample has about 200,000 clones, about 93% seen once. Sequencing was performed on peripheral blood, taken 28 days after the second AZD1222 dose. These receptors originate from an adult who received the AZD1222 COVID-19 vaccine.

This sequence joins TRBV19 and TRBJ2-3; tentatively, D is TRBD2 (5 bases). The germline V and J ends were trimmed by 6 bases and 2 bases, with 15 bases remaining between them. The V gene's germline CDR1 is LNHDA and CDR2 SQIVND (reference sequence). The CDR3 runs 15 residues. The DNA for the CDR3 is TGTGCCAGTAGCTCGGGATCTATTAACACAGATACGCAGTATTTT. Protein sequence: CASSSGSINTDTQYF. The complete variable domain, with remaining parts taken from reference TRBV19 and TRBJ2-3, reads DGGITQSPKYLFRKEGQNVTLSCEQNLNHDAMYWYRQDPGQGLRLIYYSQIVNDFQKGDIAEGYSVSREKKESFPLTVTSAQKNPTAFYLCASSSGSINTDTQYFGPGTRLTVL.

The chain uses TRBV25-1 and TRBJ2-2, with unresolved D. The germline gives CDR1 MGHDK, CDR2 SYGVNS. This CDR3 contains 12 residues. The V and J ends lost 10 bases and 1 base respectively, with 7 bases between them. CDR3 bases: TGTGCCACCGTTAGGAACACCGGGGAGCTGTTTTTT. This gives the protein CATVRNTGELFF.

This chain joins TRBV7-3 and TRBJ1-1, with no clear D. V lost 2 bases, J lost 9 bases, and 16 bases lay in between. CDR1 is SGHTA and CDR2 is FQGTGA in the germline V gene. The CDR3 has 14 residues. DNA of the CDR3: TGTGCCAGCAGCTTATCTCTGGTCGGCAGTCAAGCTTTCTTT. This translates into CASSLSLVGSQAFF.

The rearrangement links TRBV27 to TRBJ1-1; 10 bases are a match to TRBD1. The V and J ends lost 3 bases and 0 bases, in that order; junction bases with no gene match: 10. The germline gives CDR1 MNHEY, CDR2 SMNVEV (reference sequence). This CDR3 has 18 amino acids. The CDR3 coding sequence is TGTGCCAGCAGTTTCTATGGGACAGGGGACGGGATGAACACTGAAGCTTTCTTT. It codes for CASSFYGTGDGMNTEAFF.

The chain is built from TRBV5-1 and TRBJ2-7; D unclear. Germline lookup yields CDR1 SGHRS and CDR2 YFSETQ. The V end was cut by 3 bases, the J end by 0 bases, with 13 bases between. The CDR3 contains 15 residues. CDR3 sequence reads: CASSSGADFSYEQYF. CDR3 nucleotide sequence: TGCGCCAGCAGCTCTGGTGCAGACTTCTCCTACGAGCAGTACTTC.

The genes are TRBV7-2 and TRBJ1-1, with D unclear. This CDR3 has 13 amino acids. The ends were cut back, 5 bases at V and 1 base at J, with 8 bases in the middle. Germline CDR1 is SGHTA and CDR2 is FQGNSA. CDR3 nucleotides: TGTGCCAGCAGCCCCCGGGGGAACACTGAAGCTTTCTTT. This encodes CASSPRGNTEAFF. The entire variable domain, with the rest obtained from reference TRBV7-2 and TRBJ1-1, is as follows: GAGVSQSPSNKVTEKGKDVELRCDPISGHTALYWYRQSLGQGLEFLIYFQGNSAPDKSGLPSDRFSAERTGGSVSTLTIQRTQQEDSAVYLCASSPRGNTEAFFGQGTRLTVV.

The genes are TRBV6-5 and TRBJ1-1; D unresolved. Germline assignment: CDR1 MNHEY and CDR2 SVGAGI. CDR3 size: 14 residues. The germline V and J ends were trimmed by 0 bases and 2 bases, with 7 bases remaining between them. CDR3 sequence: CASSYSRGNTEAFF. Here the CDR3 DNA reads TGTGCCAGCAGTTACTCCCGAGGAAACACTGAAGCTTTCTTT.

The chain links TRBV28 to TRBJ1-2; D gene ambiguous. This CDR3 is 13 amino acids long. The germline gives CDR1 MDHEN, CDR2 SYDVKM. V gave up 4 bases and J gave up 4 bases, with 10 bases separating them. CDR3 sequence: CASSSGSLYGYTF. The CDR3 DNA sequence: TGTGCCAGCAGTTCCGGGTCGCTCTATGGCTACACCTTC.

A word on this clone: One end of the junction does not line up with germline, which may come from a read error. This chain links TRBV27 with TRBJ1-1; no firm D call. The CDR3 extends over 13 amino acids. Germline CDR1 is MNHEY and CDR2 is SMNVEV (reference sequence). The CDR3 nucleotides read TGTGCCAGCAGTCAAACTCTGGCGGGCCAAGCATTCTTT. It specifies CASSQTLAGQAFF.

V usage is TRBV18 and J usage is TRBJ2-5, with TRBD1 as a possible D gene (5 bases). Germline V gene sequence: CDR1 KGHSH, CDR2 LQKENI. The CDR3 length is 15 residues. V was cut by 0 bases and J by 5 bases, with 13 bases left in between. The CDR3 coding sequence is TGTGCCAGCTCACCACCGGGGAACCCAGGGGAGACCCAGTACTTC. As protein: CASSPPGNPGETQYF.

The genes are TRBV2 and TRBJ1-2; possibly TRBD1 for D (5 bases). With 4 bases removed from V and 2 bases from J, the gap between germline ends came to 11 bases. The CDR3 is 14 amino acids. Germline V CDR1 and CDR2: SNHLY, FYNNEI. In DNA, the CDR3 is TGTGCCAGCAGTGTCGACAGTGAAAACTATGGCTACACCTTC. The encoded protein is CASSVDSENYGYTF.

In regard to this clone: The sample has other DNA sequences that encode this CDR3 too. The V and J genes are TRBV5-1 and TRBJ1-4; D is undetermined. The CDR3 loop spans 14 amino acids. Germline CDR1 and CDR2: SGHRS and YFSETQ. Trimming stripped 0 bases from V and 5 bases from J, with 8 bases between. CDR3: CASSLGQLNEKLFF. The CDR3 DNA is TGCGCCAGCAGCTTGGGGCAGCTAAATGAAAAACTGTTTTTT.

The V gene is TRBV15, the J gene TRBJ1-2; TRBD1 matches at 8 bases. The CDR3 runs 14 residues. V gave up 8 bases and J gave up 4 bases; unmatched junction bases: 9. Per the germline V gene, CDR1 is LNHNV and CDR2 is YYDKDF (reference sequence). Written as DNA, the CDR3 is TGTGCCACCCGCCGCGGACAGGGTCCCTATGGCTACACCTTC. Its protein product is CATRRGQGPYGYTF.

The chain recombines TRBV3-1 (or the pseudogene TRBV3-2) with TRBJ2-6; D is possibly TRBD1 (6 bases). The length of the CDR3 is 17 residues. Germline V gives CDR1 LGHDT, CDR2 YNNKEL (reference sequence). Trimming removed 3 bases from V and 0 bases from J, with 12 bases in between. The CDR3, as DNA: TGTGCCAGCAGCCATACTCGCAGGGGCTCTGGGGCCAACGTCCTGACTTTC. This codes for CASSHTRRGSGANVLTF.

This chain links TRBV7-2 with TRBJ2-5; D might be TRBD1 or TRBD2, each matching 5 bases. The CDR3 loop spans 14 amino acids. Germline assignment: CDR1 SGHTA and CDR2 FQGNSA. V was shortened by 5 bases and J by 2 bases, with 12 bases between the two germline ends. CDR3 nucleotide sequence: TGTGCCAGCAGCCCCAGGGACGGACAAGAGACCCAGTACTTC. It is translated as CASSPRDGQETQYF.

J is TRBJ1-2 and V is TRBV28; no clear D gene. CDR1 is MDHEN and CDR2 is SYDVKM in the germline V gene. This CDR3 has 12 amino acids. Trimming took 7 bases from V and 4 from J, leaving 10 bases between them. CDR3 sequence: CASNKGVYGYTF. Written as DNA, the CDR3 is TGTGCCAGCAATAAGGGTGTCTATGGCTACACCTTC.

This clone was recorded once. V is TRBV21-1 and J is TRBJ2-1; TRBD2, the D gene given by the table, was not confirmed from the DNA. TRBV21-1 is deemed a pseudogene. The CDR3 is 16 amino acids. The CDR3 nucleotides read TGTGCCAGCAGCAGATCCGGGACTAGTCGAAAGAATGAGCAGTTCTTC. Amino acids: CASSRSGTSRKNEQFF.

The V call is TRBV30, the J call TRBJ1-1, with D possibly being TRBD1 (6 bases). Germline assignment: CDR1 GTSNPN and CDR2 SVGIG (reference sequence). The CDR3 has 12 amino acids. V was shortened by 4 bases and J by 2 bases, with 8 bases between the two germline ends. CDR3 nucleotide sequence: TGTGCCTGGAACAGGGAAAACACTGAAGCTTTCTTT. This translates into CAWNRENTEAFF.

The CDR3: CASSSRTARYTGNTIYF. CDR3 bases: TGTGCCAGCAGCTCACGGACAGCCCGATACACTGGAAACACCATATATTTT. The chain carries TRBV7-9 and TRBJ1-3; D is perhaps TRBD1 (6 bases). Trimming cost V 4 bases and J 2 bases, with 18 bases left between them. The germline CDR1 and CDR2 sequences are SEHNR and FQNEAQ (reference sequence). CDR3 length equals 17 residues.

The chain combines TRBV6-5 with TRBJ2-3; the match to TRBD1 covers 7 bases. Trimming removed 7 bases from V and 4 bases from J; junction bases left unmatched: 2. The CDR3 covers 12 residues. Per the germline V gene, CDR1 is MNHEY and CDR2 is SVGAGI. DNA for the CDR3: TGTGCCAGCAAAGACAGGGCAGATACGCAGTATTTT. Residues: CASKDRADTQYF.

This chain uses TRBV28 with TRBJ1-5; maybe TRBD1 (5 bases). With 5 bases removed from V and 8 bases from J, the gap between germline ends came to 10 bases. The CDR3 contains 12 residues. Germline CDR1 and CDR2: MDHEN and SYDVKM. CDR3 bases: TGTGCCAGCAGTGGGGGGAGTGAGCCCCAGCATTTT. The encoded protein is CASSGGSEPQHF.

The chain uses TRBV3-1 (or the pseudogene TRBV3-2) and TRBJ2-1, with 8 bases fitting TRBD2. This CDR3 spans 16 amino acids. Trimming cost V 2 bases and J 8 bases; bases outside gene matches: 11. CDR1 and CDR2 from the germline V gene are LGHDT and YNNKEL (reference sequence). This CDR3 is CASSQIPGTRFHEQFF. In DNA form, the CDR3 reads TGTGCCAGCAGCCAAATCCCCGGGACTAGATTCCATGAGCAGTTCTTC.

V is TRBV5-1 and J is TRBJ2-5; D gene unclear. Trimming removed 4 bases from V and 2 bases from J, with 3 bases in between. Germline V gene data show CDR1 as SGHRS and CDR2 as YFSETQ. CDR3 length: 11 amino acids. The CDR3 sequence is CASSKQETQYF. In nucleotides, the CDR3 is TGCGCCAGCAGCAAACAAGAGACCCAGTACTTC.

V gene TRBV19 combines with J gene TRBJ1-5; 10 bases map to TRBD1. The CDR3 length is 12 residues. With V trimmed by 11 bases and J by 5 bases, 3 bases remained unmatched. Germline V lookup: CDR1 LNHDA, CDR2 SQIVND (reference sequence). The CDR3 DNA reads TGTGCCGGGGGACAGGGGTATCAGCCCCAGCATTTT. This gives the protein CAGGQGYQPQHF.

In this sample, this clone turned up once. This chain connects TRBV24-1 to TRBJ1-2; perhaps TRBD1 as D (5 bases). The CDR3 has 11 residues. V was trimmed by 5 bases and J by 7 bases, leaving 7 bases between them. CDR1 and CDR2 from the germline V gene are KGHDR and SFDVKD. CDR3 in DNA: TGTGCCACCAGTGTGGGGACTGGCTACACCTTC. Its protein is CATSVGTGYTF.

This clone showed up just once. This chain links TRBV3-1 (or the pseudogene TRBV3-2) with TRBJ2-7, with TRBD2 matching over 10 bases. Germline V lookup: CDR1 LGHDT, CDR2 YNNKEL (reference sequence). The CDR3 sequence is 15 residues long. The junction had 3 bases not matched to a gene; V was cut back by 4 bases and J by 0 bases. The CDR3 nucleotides read TGTGCCAGCAGCCCAAGCGGGGGGGCCTCCTACGAGCAGTACTTC. The encoded protein is CASSPSGGASYEQYF.

On this clone itself: Additional DNA sequences in this sample encode the identical CDR3. The chain uses TRBV27 and TRBJ1-3; D call uncertain. The germline V gene encodes CDR1 MNHEY and CDR2 SMNVEV (reference sequence). This CDR3 is 14 amino acids long. V was cut by 0 bases and J by 2 bases, with 5 bases left in between. CDR3 DNA: TGTGCCAGCAGTTTATCGACCCCTGGAAACACCATATATTTT. Protein product: CASSLSTPGNTIYF.

The rearrangement joins TRBV5-3 to TRBJ1-3; D ambiguous. TRBV5-3 is known as an ORF, though its function is uncertain. The CDR3 spans 14 residues. V lost 4 bases to trimming and J lost 2 bases, with 10 bases between them. CDR3 region: CARSQDCAGNTIYF. The CDR3 DNA sequence: TGTGCCAGAAGCCAAGACTGCGCTGGAAACACCATATATTTT.

The rearrangement joins TRBV3-1 (or the pseudogene TRBV3-2) to TRBJ1-4; tentative D call: TRBD1 (5 bases). Germline assignment: CDR1 LGHDT and CDR2 YNNKEL (reference sequence). V was trimmed by 1 base and J by 10 bases, leaving 10 bases between them. The CDR3 sequence is 13 residues long. Here the CDR3 reads CASSQGGVGKLFF. For the CDR3, the DNA is TGTGCCAGCAGCCAAGGAGGGGTCGGAAAACTGTTTTTT.